This record covers a single T cell receptor (beta chain). Its matching antigen is unknown. Profiled with immunoSEQ multiplex PCR; TCRdb holds only in-frame clones, not every one. Of roughly 30,000 clones detected, about four fifths appear once; the ten largest clones hold 9% to 9.5%. This record belongs to a study of early stage breast cancer tumors. CDR1 is LNHDA, CDR2 SQIVND, per germline (reference sequence). Trimming cost V 7 bases and J 3 bases, with 10 bases left between them. The CDR3 spans 13 residues. Study outcomes and limitations: In about 85% of the 16 patients, blood comparison separated tumor from normal breast.

The chain joins TRBV19 to TRBJ1-5; perhaps TRBD1 as D (5 bases). This receptor was taken from a person aged 45 to 59 with breast cancer. The sample consisted of blood. The CDR3 is CASKGHLNQPQHF. The CDR3 DNA follows: TGTGCCAGTAAGGGGCACCTCAATCAGCCCCAGCATTTT.